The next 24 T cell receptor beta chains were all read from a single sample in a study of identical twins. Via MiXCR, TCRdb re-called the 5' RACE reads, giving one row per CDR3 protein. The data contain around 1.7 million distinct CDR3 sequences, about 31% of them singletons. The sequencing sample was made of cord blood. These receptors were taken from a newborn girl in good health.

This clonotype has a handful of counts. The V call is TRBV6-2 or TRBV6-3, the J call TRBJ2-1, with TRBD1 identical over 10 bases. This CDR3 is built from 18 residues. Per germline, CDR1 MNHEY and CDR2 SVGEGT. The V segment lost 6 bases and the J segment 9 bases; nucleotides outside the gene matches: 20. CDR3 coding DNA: TGTGCCAGCAGCTTATCCCTAGTACCGGGACAGGGGAACGGTGAGCAGTTCTTC. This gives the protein CASSLSLVPGQGNGEQFF.

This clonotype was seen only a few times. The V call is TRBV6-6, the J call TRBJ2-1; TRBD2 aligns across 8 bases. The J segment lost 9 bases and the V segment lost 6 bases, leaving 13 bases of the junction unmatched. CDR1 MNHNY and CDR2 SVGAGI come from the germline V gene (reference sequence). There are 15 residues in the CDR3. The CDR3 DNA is TGTGCCAGCAGCAGGCGATCCGGGACTAGTCCTGAGCAGTTCTTC. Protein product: CASSRRSGTSPEQFF.

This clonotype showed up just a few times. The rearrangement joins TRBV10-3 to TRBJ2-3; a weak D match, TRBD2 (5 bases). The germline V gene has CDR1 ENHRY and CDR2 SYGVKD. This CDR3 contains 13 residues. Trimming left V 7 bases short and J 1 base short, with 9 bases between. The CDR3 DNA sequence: TGTGCCATCAATAAGGGAGGCACAGATACGCAGTATTTT. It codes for CAINKGGTDTQYF.

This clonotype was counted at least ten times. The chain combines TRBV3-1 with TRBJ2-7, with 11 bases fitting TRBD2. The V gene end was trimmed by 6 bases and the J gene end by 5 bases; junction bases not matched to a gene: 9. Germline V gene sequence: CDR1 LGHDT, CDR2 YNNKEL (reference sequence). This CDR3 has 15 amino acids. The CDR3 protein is CASSATSGSRHEQYF. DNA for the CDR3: TGTGCCAGCAGTGCTACTAGCGGGAGTCGACACGAGCAGTACTTC.

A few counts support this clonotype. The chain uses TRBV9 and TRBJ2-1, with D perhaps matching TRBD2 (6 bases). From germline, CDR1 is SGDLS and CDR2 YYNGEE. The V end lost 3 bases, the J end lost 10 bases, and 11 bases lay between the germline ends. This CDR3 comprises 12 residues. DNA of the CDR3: TGTGCCAGCAGCGCGACTAGGAGGGAGCAGTTCTTC. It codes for CASSATRREQFF.

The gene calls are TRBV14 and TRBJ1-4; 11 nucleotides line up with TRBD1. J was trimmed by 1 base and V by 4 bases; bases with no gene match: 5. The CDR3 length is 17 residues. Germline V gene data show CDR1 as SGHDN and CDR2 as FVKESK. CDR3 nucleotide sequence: TGTGCCAGCAGCCGCGCGGACAGGGGGCGAACTAATGAAAAACTGTTTTTT. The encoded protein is CASSRADRGRTNEKLFF.

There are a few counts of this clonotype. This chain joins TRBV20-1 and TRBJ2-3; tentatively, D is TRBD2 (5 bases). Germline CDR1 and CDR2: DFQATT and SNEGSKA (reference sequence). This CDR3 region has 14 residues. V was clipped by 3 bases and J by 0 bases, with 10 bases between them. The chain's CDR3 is CSASSGGSTDTQYF. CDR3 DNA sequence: TGCAGTGCTAGCTCCGGCGGGAGCACAGATACGCAGTATTTT.

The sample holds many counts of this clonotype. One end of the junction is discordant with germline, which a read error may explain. The DNA of the CDR3 is TGTGCCAGCAGCTTTCTAGCGGGAGGTTACGAGCAGTACTTC. Protein product: CASSFLAGGYEQYF. This rearrangement joins TRBV5-1 to TRBJ2-7; 11 bases align to TRBD2. Germline V CDR1 and CDR2: SGHRS, YFSETQ. The CDR3 runs to 14 residues.

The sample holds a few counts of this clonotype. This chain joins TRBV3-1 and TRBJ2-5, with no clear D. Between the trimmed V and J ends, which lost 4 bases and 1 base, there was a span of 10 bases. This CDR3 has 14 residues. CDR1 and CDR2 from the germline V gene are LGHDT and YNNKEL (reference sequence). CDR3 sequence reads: CASSRRRTQETQYF. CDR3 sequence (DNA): TGTGCCAGCAGCCGGCGGCGGACCCAAGAGACCCAGTACTTC.

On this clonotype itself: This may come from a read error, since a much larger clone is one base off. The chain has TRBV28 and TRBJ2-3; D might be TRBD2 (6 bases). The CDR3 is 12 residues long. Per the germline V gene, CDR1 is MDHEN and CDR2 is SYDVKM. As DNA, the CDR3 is TGTGCCAACAGTTGGGGGGCAGATACGCAGTATTTT. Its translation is CANSWGADTQYF.

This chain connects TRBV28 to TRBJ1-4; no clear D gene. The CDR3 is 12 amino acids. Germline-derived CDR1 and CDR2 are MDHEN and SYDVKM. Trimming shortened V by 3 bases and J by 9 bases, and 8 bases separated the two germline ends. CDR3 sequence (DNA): TGTGCCAGCAGTTTGAGAGGGAAAAAACTGTTTTTT. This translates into CASSLRGKKLFF.

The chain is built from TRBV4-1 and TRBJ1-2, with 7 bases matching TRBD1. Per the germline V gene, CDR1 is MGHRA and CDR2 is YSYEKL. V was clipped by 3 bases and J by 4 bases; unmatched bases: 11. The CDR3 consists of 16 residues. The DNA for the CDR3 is TGCGCCAGCAGCCATAACCGTTTCAGGGGGACCTATGGCTACACCTTC. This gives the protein CASSHNRFRGTYGYTF.

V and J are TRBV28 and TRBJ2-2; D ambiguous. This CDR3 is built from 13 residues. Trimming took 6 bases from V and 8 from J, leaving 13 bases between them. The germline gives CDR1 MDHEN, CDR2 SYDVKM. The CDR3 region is CASSILKTGELFF. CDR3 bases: TGTGCCAGCAGCATACTGAAAACGGGGGAGCTGTTTTTT. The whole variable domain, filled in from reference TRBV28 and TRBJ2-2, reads DVKVTQSSRYLVKRTGEKVFLECVQDMDHENMFWYRQDPGLGLRLIYFSYDVKMKEKGDIPEGYSVSREKKERFSLILESASTNQTSMYLCASSILKTGELFFGEGSRLTVL.

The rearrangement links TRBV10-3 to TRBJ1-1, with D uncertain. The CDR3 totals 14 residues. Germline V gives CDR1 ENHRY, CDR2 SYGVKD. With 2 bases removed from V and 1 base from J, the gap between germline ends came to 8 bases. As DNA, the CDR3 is TGTGCCATCAGTGAGCAACAGCAGAACACTGAAGCTTTCTTT. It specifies CAISEQQQNTEAFF.

This chain's CDR3 is CASSLRSLAGGKTAKNIQYF. The DNA of the CDR3 is TGTGCCAGCAGCCTAAGGTCGCTAGCGGGGGGAAAAACAGCCAAAAACATTCAGTACTTC. This chain uses TRBV3-1 with TRBJ2-4, with 11 bases aligning to TRBD2. This CDR3 spans 20 amino acids. From germline, CDR1 is LGHDT and CDR2 YNNKEL (reference sequence). Germline trimming cut 4 bases from V and 0 bases from J; bases unmatched to any gene: 14.

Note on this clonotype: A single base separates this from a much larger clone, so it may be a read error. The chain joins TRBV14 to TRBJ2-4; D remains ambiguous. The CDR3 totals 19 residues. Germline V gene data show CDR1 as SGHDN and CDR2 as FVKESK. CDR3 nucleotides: TGTGCCAGCAGCCCCGAACGTGCCCTGGTCCTGCCGGCCAAAAACATTCATTACTTC. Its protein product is CASSPERALVLPAKNIHYF.

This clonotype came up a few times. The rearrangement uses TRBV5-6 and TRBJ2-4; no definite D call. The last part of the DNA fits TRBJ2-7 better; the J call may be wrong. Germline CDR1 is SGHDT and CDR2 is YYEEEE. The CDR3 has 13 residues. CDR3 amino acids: CASSADQVYEQYF. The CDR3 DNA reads TGTGCCAGCAGCGCGGACCAAGTCTACGAGCAGTACTTC.

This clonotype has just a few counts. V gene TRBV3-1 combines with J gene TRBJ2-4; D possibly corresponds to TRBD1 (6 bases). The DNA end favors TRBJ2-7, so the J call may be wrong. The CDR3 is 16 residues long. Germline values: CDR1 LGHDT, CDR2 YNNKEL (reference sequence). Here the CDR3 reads CASSQEVWYRDGEQYF. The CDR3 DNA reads TGTGCCAGCAGCCAAGAAGTTTGGTACAGGGACGGCGAGCAGTACTTC.

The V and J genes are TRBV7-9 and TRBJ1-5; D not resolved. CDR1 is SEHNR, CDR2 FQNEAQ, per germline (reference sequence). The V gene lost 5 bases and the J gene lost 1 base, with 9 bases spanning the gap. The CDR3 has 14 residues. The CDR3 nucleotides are TGTGCCAGCAGCCCCCTTGTCAGCAATCAGCCCCAGCATTTT. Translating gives CASSPLVSNQPQHF.

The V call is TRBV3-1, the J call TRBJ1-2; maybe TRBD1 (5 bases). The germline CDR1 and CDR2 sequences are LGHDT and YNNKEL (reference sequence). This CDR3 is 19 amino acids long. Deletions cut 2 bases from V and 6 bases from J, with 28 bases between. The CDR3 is CASSQRVRDRGDQRNGYTF. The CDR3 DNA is TGTGCCAGCAGCCAAAGAGTACGGGATCGGGGGGACCAAAGAAATGGCTACACCTTC.

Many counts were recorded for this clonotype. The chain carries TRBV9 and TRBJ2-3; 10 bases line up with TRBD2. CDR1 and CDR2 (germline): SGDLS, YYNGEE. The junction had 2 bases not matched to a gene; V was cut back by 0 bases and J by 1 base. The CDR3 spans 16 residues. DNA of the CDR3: TGTGCCAGCAGCGTAGCAGGGACTAGCGGCACAGATACGCAGTATTTT. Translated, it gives CASSVAGTSGTDTQYF. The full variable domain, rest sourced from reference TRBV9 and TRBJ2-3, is DSGVTQTPKHLITATGQRVTLRCSPRSGDLSVYWYQQSLDQGLQFLIQYYNGEERAKGNILERFSAQQFPDLHSELNLSSLELGDSALYFCASSVAGTSGTDTQYFGPGTRLTVL.

In nucleotides, the CDR3 is TGTGCCAGCAGCTTAGACCGCTTCCAAGAGACCCAGTTCTTC. As protein: CASSLDRFQETQFF. The rearrangement uses TRBV7-9 and TRBJ2-1; D is ambiguous. V was trimmed by 1 base and J by 13 bases, leaving 17 bases between them. Germline V gives CDR1 SEHNR, CDR2 FQNEAQ (reference sequence). The CDR3 totals 14 residues. The complete variable domain, with remaining parts taken from reference TRBV7-9 and TRBJ2-1, reads DTGVSQNPRHKITKRGQNVTFRCDPISEHNRLYWYRQTLGQGPEFLTYFQNEAQLEKSRLLSDRFSAERPKGSFSTLEIQRTEQGDSAMYLCASSLDRFQETQFFGPGTRLTVL.

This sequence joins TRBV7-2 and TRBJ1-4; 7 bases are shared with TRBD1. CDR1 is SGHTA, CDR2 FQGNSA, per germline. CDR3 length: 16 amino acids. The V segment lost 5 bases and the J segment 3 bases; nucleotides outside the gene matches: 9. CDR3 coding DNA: TGTGCCAGCAGCCAACAGGGGACACTACCTAATGAAAAACTGTTTTTT. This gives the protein CASSQQGTLPNEKLFF.

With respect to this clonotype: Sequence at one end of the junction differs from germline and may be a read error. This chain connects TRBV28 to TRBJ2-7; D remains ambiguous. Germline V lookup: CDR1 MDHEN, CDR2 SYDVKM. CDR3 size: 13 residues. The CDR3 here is CGSSLPSAYEQYF. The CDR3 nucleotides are TGTGGCAGCAGCCTTCCAAGCGCCTACGAGCAGTACTTC.